Shown below are 29 T cell receptor beta chains from a single sample sequenced in a study of blood T cell repertoires in COVID-19. Data came from immunoSEQ multiplex PCR; TCRdb stores just in-frame clones and leaves some out. In the table there are fewer than 300,000 clones, approximately 84% of which are singletons. Sequenced: peripheral blood. The receptors shown here come from a human donor with COVID-19, enrolled during active disease. The donor label of this sample is uncertain.

This clone was picked up one time. The V gene is TRBV6-5, the J gene TRBJ2-7; 8 bases fit TRBD2. CDR3 length equals 15 residues. Germline-derived CDR1 and CDR2 are MNHEY and SVGAGI. V shed 6 bases and J 3 bases; nucleotides not matched to a gene: 10. CDR3 DNA sequence: TGTGCCAGCAGCCCATTCCGGGAGGGACTCTACGAGCAGTACTTC. Protein sequence: CASSPFREGLYEQYF.

This sequence joins TRBV2 and TRBJ2-2; 8 bases are shared with TRBD2. The V gene end was trimmed by 7 bases and the J gene end by 1 base; junction bases not matched to a gene: 8. The length of the CDR3 is 16 residues. Per germline, CDR1 SNHLY and CDR2 FYNNEI. The CDR3 region is CASIGLAGQNTGELFF. The CDR3 DNA follows: TGTGCCAGCATCGGGTTAGCGGGACAGAACACCGGGGAGCTGTTTTTT.

J is TRBJ1-4 and V is TRBV28; possible D gene TRBD1, 5 bases. Between the trimmed V and J ends, which lost 1 base and 6 bases, there was a span of 12 bases. The CDR3 extends over 15 amino acids. Looked up from germline, CDR1 is MDHEN and CDR2 is SYDVKM. This CDR3 is CASSLSGVQDEKLFF. CDR3 sequence (DNA): TGTGCCAGCAGTTTATCGGGGGTACAAGATGAAAAACTGTTTTTT.

The V call is TRBV27, the J call TRBJ2-5; 12 bases are shared with TRBD2. V lost 5 bases to trimming and J lost 5 bases; unmatched junction nucleotides: 9. The CDR3 sequence is 16 residues long. Germline V gene data show CDR1 as MNHEY and CDR2 as SMNVEV (reference sequence). The CDR3 DNA is TGTGCCAGCAGTCCCTCCCTAGCGGGAGGGCCGGAGACCCAGTACTTC. Translating gives CASSPSLAGGPETQYF.

The chain links TRBV7-2 to TRBJ1-3; D is perhaps TRBD1 (5 bases). The V gene's germline CDR1 is SGHTA and CDR2 FQGNSA. Between the trimmed V and J ends, which lost 4 bases and 4 bases, there was a span of 11 bases. The CDR3 sequence is 14 residues long. CDR3 amino acids: CASSSQGGGNTIYF. CDR3 DNA: TGTGCCAGCAGCTCGCAGGGAGGCGGAAACACCATATATTTT. Supplemented by reference TRBV7-2 and TRBJ1-3, the full variable domain reads GAGVSQSPSNKVTEKGKDVELRCDPISGHTALYWYRQSLGQGLEFLIYFQGNSAPDKSGLPSDRFSAERTGGSVSTLTIQRTQQEDSAVYLCASSSQGGGNTIYFGEGSWLTVV.

The table lists this clone with many counts. J is TRBJ2-7 and V is TRBV5-4; the D gene could be TRBD1 or TRBD2 (5 bases each). Germline loops: CDR1 SGHNT, CDR2 YYREEE (reference sequence). CDR3 length: 15 amino acids. V was clipped by 4 bases and J by 2 bases, with 16 bases between them. The CDR3 loop is CASSLDSGLTYEQYF. CDR3 DNA sequence: TGTGCCAGCAGCCTGGACTCAGGGTTAACCTACGAGCAGTACTTC. The full variable domain, its missing parts supplied by reference TRBV5-4 and TRBJ2-7, is ETGVTQSPTHLIKTRGQQVTLRCSSQSGHNTVSWYQQALGQGPQFIFQYYREEENGRGNFPPRFSGLQFPNYSSELNVNALELDDSALYLCASSLDSGLTYEQYFGPGTRLTVT.

This clone was detected only once. This chain uses TRBV28 with TRBJ2-1; D is uncertain. The germline V and J ends were trimmed by 5 bases and 0 bases, with 11 bases remaining between them. Looked up from germline, CDR1 is MDHEN and CDR2 is SYDVKM. CDR3 length: 15 residues. In DNA, the CDR3 is TGTGCCAGCAGTCCAAAATTCAGCTCCTACAATGAGCAGTTCTTC. Encoded protein: CASSPKFSSYNEQFF.

The chain couples TRBV11-2 to TRBJ2-2; D is unresolved. V was pared by 4 bases and J by 8 bases, with 11 bases between. CDR1 SGHAT and CDR2 FQNNGV come from the germline V gene. The length of the CDR3 is 13 residues. The CDR3 sequence is CASSSAQAGELFF. As DNA, the CDR3 is TGTGCCAGCAGCTCCGCCCAGGCGGGGGAGCTGTTTTTT.

The chain recombines TRBV7-2 with TRBJ2-4; a possible D gene is TRBD2 (6 bases). V was trimmed by 2 bases and J by 9 bases, leaving 11 bases between them. The CDR3 is 13 residues long. Germline-derived CDR1 and CDR2 are SGHTA and FQGNSA. The CDR3, as DNA: TGTGCCAGCAGCTTATCTTTGCGGGGCATTCAGTACTTC. Translated: CASSLSLRGIQYF.

This chain joins TRBV20-1 and TRBJ2-7, with 7 bases lining up with TRBD2. The trim removed 0 bases at V and 9 bases at J, leaving 2 bases unmatched. The germline V gene encodes CDR1 DFQATT and CDR2 SNEGSKA (reference sequence). CDR3 size: 11 residues. The CDR3 sequence is CSARDGGRQYF. The CDR3 DNA follows: TGCAGTGCTAGAGACGGCGGGAGGCAGTACTTC.

The CDR3 loop reads CASSTDRGETETQYF. DNA for the CDR3: TGTGCCAGCAGCACAGACAGGGGGGAAACGGAGACCCAGTACTTC. The V call is TRBV11-1, the J call TRBJ2-5, with 9 bases matching TRBD1. Unmatched junction bases numbered 9, after V lost 5 bases and J lost 5 bases. The CDR3 sequence is 15 residues long. The germline V gene has CDR1 SGHAT and CDR2 FQDESV (reference sequence).

The V gene is TRBV5-5, the J gene TRBJ1-2, with D unresolved. The germline V and J ends were trimmed by 2 bases and 4 bases, with 15 bases remaining between them. The CDR3 is made up of 15 amino acids. The germline CDR1 and CDR2 sequences are SGHKS and YYEKEE (reference sequence). The CDR3 here is CASSFASGLSYGYTF. Here the CDR3 DNA reads TGTGCCAGCAGCTTTGCTAGCGGACTGAGCTATGGCTACACCTTC.

The V gene is TRBV24-1, the J gene TRBJ2-1, with 7 bases that match TRBD2. The germline V gene has CDR1 KGHDR and CDR2 SFDVKD. The junction had 9 bases not matched to a gene; V was cut back by 3 bases and J by 11 bases. This CDR3 contains 14 residues. In DNA, the CDR3 is TGTGCCACCAGTGATCCTAGAGCGGGGTTCCAGCAGTTCTTC. It yields the protein CATSDPRAGFQQFF.

This sequence joins TRBV27 and TRBJ2-3; D is uncertain. Germline V gene sequence: CDR1 MNHEY, CDR2 SMNVEV (reference sequence). The CDR3 has 15 residues. V was trimmed by 5 bases and J by 2 bases, leaving 14 bases between them. CDR3 DNA: TGTGCCAGCAGTCGGGTCTCAACACCCACAGATACGCAGTATTTT. This gives the protein CASSRVSTPTDTQYF.

The chain employs TRBV28 and TRBJ2-3, with D possibly matching TRBD2 (5 bases). Trimming took 7 bases from V and 7 from J, leaving 18 bases between them. This CDR3 is 14 amino acids long. Germline V gene sequence: CDR1 MDHEN, CDR2 SYDVKM. CDR3 DNA: TGTGCCAGCATTAGTCTAGCAAGAGGAAATACGCAGTATTTT. Its protein is CASISLARGNTQYF.

This chain joins TRBV3-1 (or the pseudogene TRBV3-2) and TRBJ2-7; the match to TRBD2 covers 7 bases. The CDR3 runs to 17 residues. Germline CDR1 is LGHDT and CDR2 is YNNKEL (reference sequence). The ends lost 0 bases at V and 4 bases at J; junction bases unmatched: 12. CDR3 region: CASSQDISGGGRYEQYF. CDR3 in DNA: TGTGCCAGCAGCCAAGATATATCGGGCGGGGGAAGATACGAGCAGTACTTC.

The chain uses TRBV10-1 and TRBJ1-2; no definite D call. This CDR3 has 13 amino acids. Germline V CDR1 and CDR2: WNHNN, SYGVQD (reference sequence). Trimming left V 0 bases short and J 4 bases short, with 6 bases between. The CDR3 reads CASSESGTYGYTF. The CDR3, as DNA: TGCGCCAGCAGTGAGTCTGGCACCTATGGCTACACCTTC.

The rearrangement uses TRBV5-6 and TRBJ1-5; no definite D call. The length of the CDR3 is 13 residues. The V gene's germline CDR1 is SGHDT and CDR2 YYEEEE. V was trimmed by 2 bases and J by 2 bases, leaving 5 bases between them. For the CDR3, the DNA is TGTGCCAGCAGCTTTTATGGCAATCAGCCCCAGCATTTT. This gives the protein CASSFYGNQPQHF.

V is TRBV28 and J is TRBJ2-1, with TRBD1 as a possible D gene (6 bases). V was clipped by 6 bases and J by 8 bases, with 20 bases between them. The CDR3 extends over 15 amino acids. The germline CDR1 and CDR2 sequences are MDHEN and SYDVKM. DNA of the CDR3: TGTGCCAGCAGAACAGGGTACCTGGGGGAAGATGAGCAGTTCTTC. Its translation: CASRTGYLGEDEQFF.

The chain uses TRBV28 and TRBJ2-1; possible D gene TRBD2, 6 bases. Germline V gene sequence: CDR1 MDHEN, CDR2 SYDVKM. This CDR3 spans 16 amino acids. Trimming pared 5 bases from V and 0 bases from J, leaving 14 bases between. The CDR3 DNA sequence: TGTGCCAGCAGTGGAGGGGTCCCTCCCTCCTACAATGAGCAGTTCTTC. Residues: CASSGGVPPSYNEQFF.

This clone was counted ten times or more. The chain links TRBV3-1 (or the pseudogene TRBV3-2) to TRBJ2-2, with 10 positions matching TRBD1. The CDR3 consists of 15 residues. Trimming at V came to 4 bases and at J to 7 bases, leaving 6 bases not matched to a gene. Germline CDR1 reads LGHDT; CDR2 reads YNNKEL (reference sequence). CDR3 protein: CASSPGQGDVGELFF. CDR3 bases: TGTGCCAGCAGCCCCGGACAGGGGGATGTCGGGGAGCTGTTTTTT.

The chain combines TRBV5-6 with TRBJ2-3; D uncertain. The CDR3 runs to 14 residues. Looked up from germline, CDR1 is SGHDT and CDR2 is YYEEEE. Trimming took off 5 bases at V and 3 bases at J, with 13 bases between the two ends. Written as DNA, the CDR3 is TGTGCCAGCAGACCCGGCGGCTCGACAGATACGCAGTATTTT. Translation: CASRPGGSTDTQYF.

This chain joins TRBV29-1 and TRBJ2-3; tentatively, D is TRBD1 (5 bases). V dropped 6 bases and J dropped 2 bases, with 9 bases sitting between them. This CDR3 region has 12 residues. CDR1 is SQVTM and CDR2 is ANQGSEA in the germline V gene. DNA for the CDR3: TGCAGCGTCGGCAGGGTCACAGATACGCAGTATTTT. It codes for CSVGRVTDTQYF.

The chain couples TRBV5-1 to TRBJ1-1; a weak D match, TRBD1 (5 bases). Trimming pared 2 bases from V and 3 bases from J, leaving 8 bases between. Germline V gene sequence: CDR1 SGHRS, CDR2 YFSETQ. The CDR3 consists of 13 residues. The CDR3 loop is CASSLGVDTEAFF. CDR3 nucleotides: TGCGCCAGCAGCTTAGGGGTGGACACTGAAGCTTTCTTT.

This clone was recorded only once. This chain joins TRBV23-1 and TRBJ1-2; D remains ambiguous. TRBV23-1 is given ORF status, its function remaining uncertain. The CDR3 sequence is 12 residues long. Trimming stripped 6 bases from V and 5 bases from J, with 10 bases between. DNA for the CDR3: TGCGCCAGCAGGAGGGCTGATTATGGCTACACCTTC. This sequence encodes CASRRADYGYTF.

J is TRBJ1-4 and V is TRBV7-3, with D hard to call. In germline, CDR1 is SGHTA, CDR2 FQGTGA. Trimming took 0 bases from V and 5 from J, leaving 4 bases between them. CDR3 length: 13 amino acids. In DNA form, the CDR3 reads TGTGCCAGCAGCTTAACCGTGAATGAAAAACTGTTTTTT. Protein: CASSLTVNEKLFF.

This clone has more than one count but fewer than ten. The genes are TRBV10-3 and TRBJ2-7, with D possibly TRBD2 on 6 matching bases. The germline V and J ends were trimmed by 10 bases and 5 bases, with 21 bases remaining between them. The CDR3 is 14 residues long. Germline assignment: CDR1 ENHRY and CDR2 SYGVKD. In DNA, the CDR3 is TGTGCCACCAACTCACTGGGACTGGAGGACGAGCAGTACTTC. This sequence encodes CATNSLGLEDEQYF.

In this sample, this clone turned up once. This chain joins TRBV27 and TRBJ2-1, with D perhaps TRBD2 (6 bases). The V gene lost 2 bases and the J gene lost 0 bases, with 8 bases spanning the gap. CDR3 length equals 15 residues. Germline CDR1 is MNHEY and CDR2 is SMNVEV (reference sequence). The CDR3 protein is CASSLTGSSYNEQFF. The CDR3 DNA follows: TGTGCCAGCAGTTTAACCGGGAGCTCCTACAATGAGCAGTTCTTC.

The chain is built from TRBV19 and TRBJ2-7, with D perhaps TRBD1 (5 bases). CDR1 is LNHDA, CDR2 SQIVND, per germline (reference sequence). V was pared by 5 bases and J by 0 bases, with 11 bases between. The CDR3 totals 14 residues. This CDR3 is CASSPRQYSYEQYF. For the CDR3, the DNA is TGTGCCAGTAGTCCCAGACAGTACTCCTACGAGCAGTACTTC.